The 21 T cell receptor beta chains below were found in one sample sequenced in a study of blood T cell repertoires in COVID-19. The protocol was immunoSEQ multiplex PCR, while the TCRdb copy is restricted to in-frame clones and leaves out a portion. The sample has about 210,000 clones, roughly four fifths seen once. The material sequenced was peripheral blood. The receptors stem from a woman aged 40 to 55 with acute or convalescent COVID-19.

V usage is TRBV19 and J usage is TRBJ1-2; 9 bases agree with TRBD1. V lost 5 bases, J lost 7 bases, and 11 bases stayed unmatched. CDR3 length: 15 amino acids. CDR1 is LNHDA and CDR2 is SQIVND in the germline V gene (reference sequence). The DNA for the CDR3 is TGTGCCAGTAGTGTGGACAGGGGCCTCCACCCTGGCTACACCTTC. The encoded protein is CASSVDRGLHPGYTF. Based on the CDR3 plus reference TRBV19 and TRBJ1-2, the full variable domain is DGGITQSPKYLFRKEGQNVTLSCEQNLNHDAMYWYRQDPGQGLRLIYYSQIVNDFQKGDIAEGYSVSREKKESFPLTVTSAQKNPTAFYLCASSVDRGLHPGYTFGSGTRLTVV.

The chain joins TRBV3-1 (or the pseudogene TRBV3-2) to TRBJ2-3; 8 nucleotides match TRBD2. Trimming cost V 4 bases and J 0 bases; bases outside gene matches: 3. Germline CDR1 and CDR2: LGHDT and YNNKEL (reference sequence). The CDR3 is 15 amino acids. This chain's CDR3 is CASSRVAGSTDTQYF. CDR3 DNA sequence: TGTGCCAGCAGCCGGGTAGCGGGAAGCACAGATACGCAGTATTTT.

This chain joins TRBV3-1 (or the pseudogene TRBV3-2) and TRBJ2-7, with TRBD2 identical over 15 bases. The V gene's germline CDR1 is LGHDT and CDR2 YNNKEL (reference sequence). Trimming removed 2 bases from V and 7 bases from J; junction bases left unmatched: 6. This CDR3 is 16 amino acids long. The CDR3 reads CASSQRTSGGAGEQYF. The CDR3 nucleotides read TGTGCCAGCAGCCAAAGGACTAGCGGGGGGGCGGGAGAGCAGTACTTC.

The CDR3: CASSLTSLPTDTQYF. The DNA of the CDR3 is TGTGCCAGCAGCTTAACGTCCCTACCGACAGATACGCAGTATTTT. The chain couples TRBV7-3 to TRBJ2-3; D is unclear. V lost 0 bases to trimming and J lost 3 bases, with 10 bases between them. The CDR3 is 15 residues long. Per germline, CDR1 SGHTA and CDR2 FQGTGA.

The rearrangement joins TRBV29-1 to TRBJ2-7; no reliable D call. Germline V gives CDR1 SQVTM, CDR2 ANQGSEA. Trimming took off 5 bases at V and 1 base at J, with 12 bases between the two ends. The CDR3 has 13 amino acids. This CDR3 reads CSVLTDLSYEQYF. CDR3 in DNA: TGCAGCGTTCTAACTGACTTGTCCTACGAGCAGTACTTC.

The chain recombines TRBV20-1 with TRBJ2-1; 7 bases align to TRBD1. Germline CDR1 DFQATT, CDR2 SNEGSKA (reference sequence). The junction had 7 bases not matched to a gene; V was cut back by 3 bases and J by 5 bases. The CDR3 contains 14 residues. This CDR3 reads CSASNGQAHNEQFF. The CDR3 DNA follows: TGCAGTGCTAGTAACGGACAGGCCCACAATGAGCAGTTCTTC.

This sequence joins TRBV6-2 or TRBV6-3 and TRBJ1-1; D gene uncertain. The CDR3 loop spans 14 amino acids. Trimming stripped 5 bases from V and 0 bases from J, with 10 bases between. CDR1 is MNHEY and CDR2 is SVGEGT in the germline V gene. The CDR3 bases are TGTGCCAGCAGTCCGACATTTATGAACACTGAAGCTTTCTTT. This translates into CASSPTFMNTEAFF.

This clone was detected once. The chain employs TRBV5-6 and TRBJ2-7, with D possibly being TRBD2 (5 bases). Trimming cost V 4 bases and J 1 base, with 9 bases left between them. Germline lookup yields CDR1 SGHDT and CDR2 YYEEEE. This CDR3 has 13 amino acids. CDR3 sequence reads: CASSRGRSYEQYF. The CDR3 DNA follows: TGTGCCAGCAGCCGAGGGCGTTCCTACGAGCAGTACTTC. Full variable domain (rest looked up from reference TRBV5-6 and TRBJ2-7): DAGVTQSPTHLIKTRGQQVTLRCSPKSGHDTVSWYQQALGQGPQFIFQYYEEEERQRGNFPDRFSGHQFPNYSSELNVNALLLGDSALYLCASSRGRSYEQYFGPGTRLTVT.

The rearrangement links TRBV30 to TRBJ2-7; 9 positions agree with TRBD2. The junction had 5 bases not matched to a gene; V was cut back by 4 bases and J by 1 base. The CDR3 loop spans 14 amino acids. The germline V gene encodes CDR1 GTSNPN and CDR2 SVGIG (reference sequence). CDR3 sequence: CAWKREDRSYEQYF. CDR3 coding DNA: TGTGCCTGGAAGCGGGAGGACCGATCCTACGAGCAGTACTTC.

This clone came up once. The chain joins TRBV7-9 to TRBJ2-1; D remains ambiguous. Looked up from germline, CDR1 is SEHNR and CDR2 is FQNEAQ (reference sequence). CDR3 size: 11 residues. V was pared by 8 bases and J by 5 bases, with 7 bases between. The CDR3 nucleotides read TGTGCCAGCCCCACGGACAATGAGCAGTTCTTC. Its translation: CASPTDNEQFF. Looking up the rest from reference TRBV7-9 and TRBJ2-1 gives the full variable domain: DTGVSQNPRHKITKRGQNVTFRCDPISEHNRLYWYRQTLGQGPEFLTYFQNEAQLEKSRLLSDRFSAERPKGSFSTLEIQRTEQGDSAMYLCASPTDNEQFFGPGTRLTVL.

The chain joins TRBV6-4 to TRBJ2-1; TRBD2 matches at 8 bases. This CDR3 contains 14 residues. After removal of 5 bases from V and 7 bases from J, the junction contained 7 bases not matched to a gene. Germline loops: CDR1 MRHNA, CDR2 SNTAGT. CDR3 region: CASSPSGQMNEQFF. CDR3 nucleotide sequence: TGTGCCAGCAGTCCTAGCGGGCAGATGAATGAGCAGTTCTTC.

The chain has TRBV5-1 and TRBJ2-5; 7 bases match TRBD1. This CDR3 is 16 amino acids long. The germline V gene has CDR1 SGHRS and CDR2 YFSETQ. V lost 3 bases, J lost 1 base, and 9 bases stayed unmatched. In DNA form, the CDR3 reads TGCGCCAGCAGCTCCACAGGCCAGGGGGTCCAAGAGACCCAGTACTTC. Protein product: CASSSTGQGVQETQYF.

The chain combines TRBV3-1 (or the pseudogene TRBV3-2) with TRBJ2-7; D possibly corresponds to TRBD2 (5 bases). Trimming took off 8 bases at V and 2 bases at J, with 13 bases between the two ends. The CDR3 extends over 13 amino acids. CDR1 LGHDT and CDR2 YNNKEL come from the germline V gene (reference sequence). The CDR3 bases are TGTGCCAGCGCCGACGGGAACCCCTACGAGCAGTACTTC. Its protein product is CASADGNPYEQYF.

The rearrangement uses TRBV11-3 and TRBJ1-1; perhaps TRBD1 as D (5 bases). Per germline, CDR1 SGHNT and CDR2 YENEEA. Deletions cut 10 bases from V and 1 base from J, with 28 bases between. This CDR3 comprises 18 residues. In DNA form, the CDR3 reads TGTGCCACTATGGCCGGCAGGGTAGAAAAAAACTCGAACACTGAAGCTTTCTTT. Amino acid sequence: CATMAGRVEKNSNTEAFF.

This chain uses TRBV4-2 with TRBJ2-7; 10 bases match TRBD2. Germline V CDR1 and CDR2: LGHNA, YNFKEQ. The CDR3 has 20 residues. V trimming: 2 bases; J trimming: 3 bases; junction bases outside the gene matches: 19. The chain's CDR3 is CASSQQTLAGAPILYYEQYF. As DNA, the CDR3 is TGTGCCAGCAGCCAACAGACGCTAGCGGGGGCCCCAATCCTTTACTACGAGCAGTACTTC.

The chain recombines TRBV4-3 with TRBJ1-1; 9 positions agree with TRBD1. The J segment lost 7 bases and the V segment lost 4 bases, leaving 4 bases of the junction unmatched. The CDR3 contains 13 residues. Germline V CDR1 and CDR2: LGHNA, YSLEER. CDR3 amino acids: CASSPGTGFEAFF. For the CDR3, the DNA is TGCGCCAGCAGCCCCGGGACAGGGTTTGAAGCTTTCTTT.

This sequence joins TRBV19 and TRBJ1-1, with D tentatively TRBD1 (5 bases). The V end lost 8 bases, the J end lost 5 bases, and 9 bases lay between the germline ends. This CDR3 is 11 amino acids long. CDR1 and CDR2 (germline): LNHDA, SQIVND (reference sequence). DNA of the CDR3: TGTGCCAGTGCGGGGGGAACTGAAGCTTTCTTT. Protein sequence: CASAGGTEAFF. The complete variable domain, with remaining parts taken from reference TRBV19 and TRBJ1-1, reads DGGITQSPKYLFRKEGQNVTLSCEQNLNHDAMYWYRQDPGQGLRLIYYSQIVNDFQKGDIAEGYSVSREKKESFPLTVTSAQKNPTAFYLCASAGGTEAFFGQGTRLTVV.

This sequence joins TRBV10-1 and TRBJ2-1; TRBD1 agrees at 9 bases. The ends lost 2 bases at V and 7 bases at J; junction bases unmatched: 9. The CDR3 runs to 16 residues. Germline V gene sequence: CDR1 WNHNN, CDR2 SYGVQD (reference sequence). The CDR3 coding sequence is TGCGCCAGCAGTGAGATAACCGGGACAGGGACTAATGAGCAGTTCTTC. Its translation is CASSEITGTGTNEQFF.

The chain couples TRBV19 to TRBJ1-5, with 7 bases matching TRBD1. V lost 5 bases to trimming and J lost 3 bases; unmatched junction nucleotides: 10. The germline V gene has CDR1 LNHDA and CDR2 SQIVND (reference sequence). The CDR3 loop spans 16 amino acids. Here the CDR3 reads CASSPRRQGNNQPQHF. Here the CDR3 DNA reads TGTGCCAGTAGTCCAAGGCGACAGGGTAACAATCAGCCCCAGCATTTT. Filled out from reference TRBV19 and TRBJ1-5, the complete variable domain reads DGGITQSPKYLFRKEGQNVTLSCEQNLNHDAMYWYRQDPGQGLRLIYYSQIVNDFQKGDIAEGYSVSREKKESFPLTVTSAQKNPTAFYLCASSPRRQGNNQPQHFGDGTRLSIL.

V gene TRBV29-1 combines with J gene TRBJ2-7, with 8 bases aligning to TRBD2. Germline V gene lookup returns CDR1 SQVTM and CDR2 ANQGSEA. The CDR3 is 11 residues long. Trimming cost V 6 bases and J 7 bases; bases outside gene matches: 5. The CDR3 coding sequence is TGCAGCGTCGGGGGGGAGGGAGAGCAGTACTTC. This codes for CSVGGEGEQYF.

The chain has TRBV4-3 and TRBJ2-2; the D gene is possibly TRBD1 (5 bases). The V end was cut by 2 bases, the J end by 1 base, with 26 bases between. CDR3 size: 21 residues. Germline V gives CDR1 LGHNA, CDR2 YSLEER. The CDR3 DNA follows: TGCGCCAGCAGCCAACCCCCAGTGGGGCTGGGCAATTGGGGGAACACCGGGGAGCTGTTTTTT. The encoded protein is CASSQPPVGLGNWGNTGELFF.